This entry describes one T cell receptor beta chain. Its matching antigen is unknown. Using immunoSEQ multiplex PCR, the repertoire was profiled, and TCRdb retains in-frame clones only, with some absent. Among approximately 200,000 clones listed, just over 85% were seen once. These data come from a study of cytomegalovirus exposure and HLA in healthy donors. Study results and caveats: Among TCR sequences, most were rare, though some public TCRs appeared in many donors. Some TCR beta chains (approximately 180 of them) were listed as cytomegalovirus-associated. Subsequent analysis found a tendency for first-cohort TCR clusters to co-occur within the approximately 130 validation repertoires.

Germline CDR1 is SNHLY and CDR2 is FYNNEI. The CDR3 runs 14 residues. The V gene lost 3 bases and the J gene lost 12 bases, with 18 bases spanning the gap. Sample: PBMCs. This chain links TRBV2 with TRBJ2-1; perhaps TRBD2 as D (6 bases). This TCR was sampled from a woman aged 18-35 years in good health and CMV-seronegative. The CDR3 region is CASSDRDLTSGQFF. CDR3 coding DNA: TGTGCCAGCAGTGACCGGGACTTGACGAGCGGGCAGTTCTTC.